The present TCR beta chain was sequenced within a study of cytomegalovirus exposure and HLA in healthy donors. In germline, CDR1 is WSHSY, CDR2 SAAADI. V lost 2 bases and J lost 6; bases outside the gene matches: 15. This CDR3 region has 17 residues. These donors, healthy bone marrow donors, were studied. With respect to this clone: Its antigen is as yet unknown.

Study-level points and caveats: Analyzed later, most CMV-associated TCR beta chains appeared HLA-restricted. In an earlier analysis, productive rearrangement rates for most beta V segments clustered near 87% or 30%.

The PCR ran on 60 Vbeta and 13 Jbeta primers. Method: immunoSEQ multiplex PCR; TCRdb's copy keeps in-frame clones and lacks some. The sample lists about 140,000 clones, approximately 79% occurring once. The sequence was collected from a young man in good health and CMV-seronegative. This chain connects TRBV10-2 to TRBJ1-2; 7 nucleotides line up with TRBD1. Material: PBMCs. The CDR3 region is CASSEALTGVDSDGYTF. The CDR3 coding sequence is TGCGCCAGCAGTGAGGCCCTTACAGGGGTGGATTCGGATGGCTACACCTTC.